These 8 T cell receptor beta chains came from one sample sequenced in a study of human CD8 memory T cell subsets. Making the TCR beta libraries relied on UMI-labeled 5' RACE. Reprocessing the 5' RACE reads, TCRdb reports a single entry for every CDR3 protein and omits DNA. The repertoire table contains about 10,000 distinct CDR3 sequences. The sequenced sample consisted of CD8+ stem-like memory T cells (TSCM and TCM) sorted from PBMCs. Subset meaning: stem-like memory CD8 T cells (TSTEM), CCR7+ PD-1- TIGIT-. The origin of the receptors is a human donor in good health.

The V call is TRBV5-4, the J call TRBJ1-2; there is no DNA to check the TCRdb D call of TRBD1. Germline loops: CDR1 SGHNT, CDR2 YYREEE (reference sequence). The CDR3 is 14 amino acids. The CDR3 here is CASSTLTGDHDYTF.

This clonotype is medium-sized by frequency. This chain links TRBV12-3 or TRBV12-4 with TRBJ2-1. The CDR3 sequence is 15 residues long. CDR3: CASSFGISSYNEQFF.

The genes are TRBV4-2 and TRBJ2-7. Per germline, CDR1 LGHNA and CDR2 YNFKEQ. The length of the CDR3 is 13 residues. The CDR3 loop is CASSHGHKYEQYF.

This sequence joins TRBV20-1 and TRBJ2-1; TCRdb's assignment of TRBD2 cannot be checked, as there is no DNA. The CDR3 sequence is 12 residues long. Germline CDR1 DFQATT, CDR2 SNEGSKA (reference sequence). CDR3 amino acids: CSASRQGSEQFF.

The rearrangement uses TRBV7-9 and TRBJ2-2; the D gene TCRdb calls, TRBD1, cannot be checked with no DNA. The V gene's germline CDR1 is SEHNR and CDR2 FQNEAQ (reference sequence). The CDR3 totals 13 residues. This chain's CDR3 is CASSQGNTGELFF.

The V gene is TRBV18, the J gene TRBJ2-7. Per the germline V gene, CDR1 is KGHSH and CDR2 is LQKENI. The CDR3 has 14 amino acids. CDR3 region: CASSPSGGPNEQYF.

The rearrangement joins TRBV6-5 to TRBJ2-3; as DNA is missing, the TRBD2 call by TCRdb cannot be tested. The CDR3 spans 15 residues. Per the germline V gene, CDR1 is MNHEY and CDR2 is SVGAGI. CDR3 loop: CASSYTRGTTDTQYF.

The chain has TRBV19 and TRBJ2-1; there is no DNA to check the TCRdb D call of TRBD2. CDR3 length: 14 residues. The germline V gene has CDR1 LNHDA and CDR2 SQIVND (reference sequence). This CDR3 reads CASSWTSSGNEQFF.